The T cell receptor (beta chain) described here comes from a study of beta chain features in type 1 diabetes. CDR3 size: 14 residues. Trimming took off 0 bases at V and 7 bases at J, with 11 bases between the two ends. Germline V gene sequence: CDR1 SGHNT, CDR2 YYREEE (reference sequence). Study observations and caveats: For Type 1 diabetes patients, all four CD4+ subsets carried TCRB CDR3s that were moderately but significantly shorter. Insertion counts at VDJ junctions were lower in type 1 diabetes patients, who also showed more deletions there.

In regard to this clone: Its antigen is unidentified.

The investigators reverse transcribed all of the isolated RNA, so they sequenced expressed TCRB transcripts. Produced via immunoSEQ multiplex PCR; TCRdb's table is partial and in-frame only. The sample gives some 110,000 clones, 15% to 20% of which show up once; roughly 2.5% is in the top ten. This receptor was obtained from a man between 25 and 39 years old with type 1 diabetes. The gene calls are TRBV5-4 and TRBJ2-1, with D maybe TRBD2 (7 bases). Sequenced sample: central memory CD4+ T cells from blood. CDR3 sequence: CASSLEGGGNEQFF. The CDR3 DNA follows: TGTGCCAGCAGCTTGGAAGGGGGAGGGAATGAGCAGTTCTTC.